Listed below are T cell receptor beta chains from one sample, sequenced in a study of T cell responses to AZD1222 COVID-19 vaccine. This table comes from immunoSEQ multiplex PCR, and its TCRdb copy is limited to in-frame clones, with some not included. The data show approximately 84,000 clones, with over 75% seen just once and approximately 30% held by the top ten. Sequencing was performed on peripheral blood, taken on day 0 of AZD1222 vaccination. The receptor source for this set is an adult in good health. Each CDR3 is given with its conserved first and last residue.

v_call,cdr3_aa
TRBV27,CASSLQVGVDTEAFF
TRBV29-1,CSVEGEKETQYF
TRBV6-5,CASSGTDLGEKLFF
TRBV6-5,CASSPSGIIETQYF
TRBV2,CASSESSLAGQETQYF
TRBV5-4,CASSLEHINTEAFF
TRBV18,CASSQTPGQGNTEAFF
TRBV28,CASSPGQGEAFF
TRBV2,CASSETRYQETQYF
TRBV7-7,CASSSSYSGGTGELFF
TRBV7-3,CASSLTFADEQFF
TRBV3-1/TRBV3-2,CASSQSDLTGSYGYTF
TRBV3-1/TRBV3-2,CASSHTGRENTEAFF
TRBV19,CASSPPGRAWYEQYF
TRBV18,CASSPGQGSATGELFF
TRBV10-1,CASTRQGENQPQHF
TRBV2,CASSGGVAKAGELFF
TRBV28,CASRPGGSTGELFF
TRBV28,CASSFEGYTF
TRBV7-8,CASRDRVKEKLFF
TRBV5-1,CASSPQDQLGEAFF
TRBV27,CASSAPRRSAYNEQFF
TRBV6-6,CASSGRVYEQYF
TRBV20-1,CSASSRDRANYGYTF
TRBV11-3,CASSTFKDPHEQYF
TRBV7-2,CASSPRQGGTDTQYF
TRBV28,CASSLGISGLAGTDTQYF
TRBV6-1,CASSEAGSIYEQYF
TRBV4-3,CASSQQAGTSGGTYEQYF
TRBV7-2,CASGRGGTYNEQFF
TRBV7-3,CASSFYRSSNQPQHF
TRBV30,CAWSVGGETQYF
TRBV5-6,CASSLGVARYEQYF
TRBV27,CASRPIGDGHSDYTF
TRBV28,CATHGTGVWGNQPQHF
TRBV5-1,CASSPPLQTKGIYGYTF
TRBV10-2,CASSESASGIYNEQFF
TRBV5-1,CASSITGQGYEQFF
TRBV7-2,CASSSGYNEQFF
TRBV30,CAWRRTGDTEAFF
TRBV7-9,CASSTLGGTGTPEQFF
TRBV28,CASTTRASGKNEQFF
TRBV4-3,CASSQEISRVLNIQYF
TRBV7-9,CASSLILLGEGYTF
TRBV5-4,CASSFRDTYEQYF
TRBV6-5,CASRFGEGFEQYF
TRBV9,CASSVGGRNTIYF
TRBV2,CASSENGAPSYEQYF
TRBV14,CASSQTVAVWSNYGYTF
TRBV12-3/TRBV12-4,CASSLNRDEQYF
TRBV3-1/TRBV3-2,CASSRPRATNEKLFF
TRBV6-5,CASSSSPPQDSPLHF